The rows below give T cell receptor beta chains drawn from one sample of a study of shared clonotypes between healthy human individuals. Assay used: immunoSEQ multiplex PCR; TCRdb lists only in-frame clones, some missing. The sample yields over 2 million clones, 85% to 95% seen once. The specimen was naive CD4+ T cells from PBMCs. Receptor source: a man younger than 35 in good health. Some clones in this sample may be carry-over from other donors' samples. The CDR3 runs from the conserved cysteine through the conserved F or W. Each record gives: V gene, clone size, D gene, J gene, CDR3 DNA, CDR3 protein. The D gene is left open where the match is weak. Clone sizes are given selectively: once, few, many, or a class where the clone is expanded.

v_gene: TRBV19; abundance: .; d_gene: .; j_gene: TRBJ2-4; CDR3nt: TGTGCCAGTAGTGTGGCGAGGGAGGCGAACATTCAGTACTTC; CDR3aa: CASSVAREANIQYF
v_gene: TRBV21-1; abundance: .; d_gene: .; j_gene: TRBJ2-7; CDR3nt: TGTGCCAGCAGCACACGGCGGTGGTGGGGCACAGGGGGCTCCTACGAGCAGTACTTC; CDR3aa: CASSTRRWWGTGGSYEQYF
v_gene: TRBV11-2; abundance: once; d_gene: .; j_gene: TRBJ2-7; CDR3nt: TGTGCCAGCAGCTTAAGGCGGACCGCTGTTAGCTCCTACGAGCAGTACTTC; CDR3aa: CASSLRRTAVSSYEQYF
v_gene: TRBV5-1; abundance: .; d_gene: .; j_gene: TRBJ1-1; CDR3nt: TGCGCCAGCAGCTTGCAGCCAAATGAAGCTTTCTTT; CDR3aa: CASSLQPNEAFF
v_gene: TRBV7-2; abundance: .; d_gene: .; j_gene: TRBJ2-2; CDR3nt: TGTGCCAGCAGCTTAGATGGGGTGTACGGCGGGGAGCTGTTTTTT; CDR3aa: CASSLDGVYGGELFF
v_gene: TRBV28; abundance: .; d_gene: TRBD1; j_gene: TRBJ1-2; CDR3nt: TGTGCCAGCAGTCCAGGACAGGGGCGGGCTAACTATGGCTACACCTTC; CDR3aa: CASSPGQGRANYGYTF
v_gene: TRBV7-8; abundance: .; d_gene: .; j_gene: TRBJ1-1; CDR3nt: TGTGCCAGCAGCTTAGCTTCAAGAGGGATCACTGAAGCTTTCTTT; CDR3aa: CASSLASRGITEAFF
v_gene: TRBV28; abundance: .; d_gene: .; j_gene: TRBJ2-7; CDR3nt: TGTGCCAGCAGTTTACGGGCGGTCTACGAGCAGTACTTC; CDR3aa: CASSLRAVYEQYF
v_gene: TRBV28; abundance: .; d_gene: .; j_gene: TRBJ1-1; CDR3nt: TGTGCCAGCAGTTTCTCTTGGGGGCTGGCCGGGGGGTCCACTGAAGCTTTCTTT; CDR3aa: CASSFSWGLAGGSTEAFF
v_gene: TRBV28; abundance: .; d_gene: TRBD1; j_gene: TRBJ1-5; CDR3nt: TGTGCCAGCAGTTTATCCGGGACAGGGGGAAATCAGCCCCAGCATTTT; CDR3aa: CASSLSGTGGNQPQHF
v_gene: TRBV25-1; abundance: .; d_gene: TRBD2; j_gene: TRBJ2-3; CDR3nt: TGTGCCAGCAGTGAATCTCGCGGGAGGGTAGCAGATACGCAGTATTTT; CDR3aa: CASSESRGRVADTQYF